A single sample gave rise to the 11 T cell receptor beta chains below, sequenced in a study of vaccination and CD4 T cells after COVID-19. As for treatment: roughly ten-day PBMC culture with coronavirus spike peptide pools or control peptides (ViraFEST assay). With the Oncomine TCR Beta short-read assay, DNA from cultured CD4+ T cells was sequenced. From the PCR reads, TCRdb called clonotypes with MiXCR, one entry per CDR3 protein. The sample contains roughly 15,000 distinct CDR3 sequences, approximately 73% of which appear only once. These receptors' antigens are unknown. The material sequenced was CD4+ T cells from blood, cultured in vitro. Receptor source: a human donor who had recovered from COVID-19.

The chain uses TRBV7-9 and TRBJ1-1; possibly TRBD1 for D (6 bases). Trimming pared 6 bases from V and 4 bases from J, leaving 15 bases between. The CDR3 spans 14 residues. The germline CDR1 and CDR2 sequences are SEHNR and FQNEAQ (reference sequence). The CDR3 region is CASSLPQGGTEAFF. CDR3 nucleotides: TGTGCCAGCAGTCTACCACAGGGTGGCACTGAAGCTTTCTTT. Complete variable domain (other parts from reference TRBV7-9 and TRBJ1-1): DTGVSQNPRHKITKRGQNVTFRCDPISEHNRLYWYRQTLGQGPEFLTYFQNEAQLEKSRLLSDRFSAERPKGSFSTLEIQRTEQGDSAMYLCASSLPQGGTEAFFGQGTRLTVV.

The chain combines TRBV7-2 with TRBJ1-2, with D perhaps TRBD1 (6 bases). The V gene lost 1 base and the J gene lost 8 bases, with 14 bases spanning the gap. The germline CDR1 and CDR2 sequences are SGHTA and FQGNSA. The length of the CDR3 is 14 residues. DNA for the CDR3: TGTGCCAGCAGCTTAGGTATCCAGGGGACGGGCTACACCTTC. This codes for CASSLGIQGTGYTF. The full variable domain, completed using reference TRBV7-2 and TRBJ1-2, is GAGVSQSPSNKVTEKGKDVELRCDPISGHTALYWYRQSLGQGLEFLIYFQGNSAPDKSGLPSDRFSAERTGGSVSTLTIQRTQQEDSAVYLCASSLGIQGTGYTFGSGTRLTVV.

The genes are TRBV20-1 and TRBJ2-1; 7 positions agree with TRBD2. CDR3 length: 13 amino acids. Germline values: CDR1 DFQATT, CDR2 SNEGSKA (reference sequence). CDR3 sequence (DNA): TGCAGGGGCGGGGGAGGGCCGTACAATGAGCAGTTCTTC. Translating it yields CRGGGGPYNEQFF.

V gene TRBV28 combines with J gene TRBJ1-5; D gene unclear. The CDR3 runs to 13 residues. Trimming removed 6 bases from V and 4 bases from J, with 10 bases in between. The germline CDR1 and CDR2 sequences are MDHEN and SYDVKM. This CDR3 is CASRKYRNQPQHF. Written as DNA, the CDR3 is TGTGCCAGCAGAAAATACAGAAATCAGCCCCAGCATTTT.

V and J are TRBV27 and TRBJ2-1; 7 bases fit TRBD2. V trimming: 5 bases; J trimming: 5 bases; junction bases outside the gene matches: 12. CDR1 is MNHEY and CDR2 is SMNVEV in the germline V gene (reference sequence). CDR3 size: 16 residues. The CDR3 loop is CASSLPGTNPNNEQFF. The CDR3 DNA reads as TGTGCCAGCAGTCTCCCGGGGACTAACCCTAACAATGAGCAGTTCTTC.

This clonotype came up once. The genes are TRBV19 and TRBJ2-7; TRBD1 matches at 7 bases. The CDR3 loop spans 12 amino acids. Losses at the gene ends were 8 bases for V and 3 bases for J; bases not matched to a gene: 4. Germline lookup yields CDR1 LNHDA and CDR2 SQIVND (reference sequence). CDR3 bases: TGTGCCAGTCAGGACAGGAGCTACGAGCAGTACTTC. Its protein is CASQDRSYEQYF.

V gene TRBV6-2 or TRBV6-3 combines with J gene TRBJ1-2, with unresolved D. Germline loops: CDR1 MNHEY, CDR2 SVGEGT. CDR3 length equals 12 residues. Trimming removed 6 bases at V and 7 bases at J, with 12 bases between. As DNA, the CDR3 is TGTGCCAGCAGCCAAGGACGGCGTGGCTACACCTTC. Its protein product is CASSQGRRGYTF.

This clonotype is labeled as large (0.1 to 1%). V gene TRBV6-2 or TRBV6-3 combines with J gene TRBJ1-5; D unresolved. The V end lost 5 bases, the J end lost 0 bases, and 17 bases lay between the germline ends. CDR1 and CDR2 (germline): MNHEY, SVGEGT. The CDR3 length is 17 residues. This CDR3 is CASSRGFGLYSNQPQHF. The CDR3 bases are TGTGCCAGCAGTCGGGGTTTCGGCCTCTATAGCAATCAGCCCCAGCATTTT.

In this sample, this clonotype turned up once. This rearrangement joins TRBV24-1 to TRBJ1-5; 11 nucleotides agree with TRBD1. Germline CDR1 and CDR2: KGHDR and SFDVKD. This CDR3 spans 16 amino acids. V shed 3 bases, J shed 3 bases, and the junction held 3 bases outside the gene matches. CDR3 region: CATSDRDRGTNQPQHF. CDR3 DNA sequence: TGTGCCACCAGTGATAGGGACAGGGGGACCAATCAGCCCCAGCATTTT.

This clonotype was observed a single time. The chain combines TRBV19 with TRBJ1-1; TRBD1 agrees at 7 bases. This CDR3 is built from 14 residues. Germline V gene lookup returns CDR1 LNHDA and CDR2 SQIVND (reference sequence). Trimming removed 9 bases from V and 5 bases from J; junction bases left unmatched: 12. DNA for the CDR3: TGTGCCAGCAGCCAGACAGGGAGGCGGACTGAAGCTTTCTTT. This codes for CASSQTGRRTEAFF.

This chain uses TRBV20-1 with TRBJ2-1; possibly TRBD1 or TRBD2 for D (5 bases each). Germline V gene lookup returns CDR1 DFQATT and CDR2 SNEGSKA (reference sequence). CDR3 size: 15 residues. V gave up 4 bases and J gave up 6 bases, with 19 bases separating them. The CDR3 is CSATGPDDVGNEQFF. CDR3 sequence (DNA): TGCAGTGCTACGGGACCAGATGATGTGGGCAATGAGCAGTTCTTC.